This entry lists 27 T cell receptor beta chains sequenced from one sample in a study of human T cells and chemical hapten exposure (dated by TCRdb to about 2021). The protocol used for the library was RACE. TCRdb shows the sequencer as NextSeq 500. Clones were called with MiXCR by TCRdb after fastp trimmed the public reads at Q25, and only in-frame beta chains were retained. CDR3 protein duplicates are merged, each entry listing the most common genes and DNA. The sample table contains about 65,000 distinct CDR3 sequences; only one count was recorded for around 6.3% of them. The top ten clones comprise under 4.5% of the sample. Taken with the paper, the label for time point translates to: healthy volunteer bleed at 6 weeks. Unfractionated whole blood was collected in Tempus Blood RNA tubes, and total RNA was extracted from that blood. The sequenced material came from whole blood. All receptors come from a female donor in good health. Some clones in this sample may be carry-over from other donors' samples.

This clonotype was counted many times. V gene TRBV28 combines with J gene TRBJ2-6; 9 positions match TRBD1. V shed 5 bases and J 1 base; nucleotides not matched to a gene: 6. The CDR3 consists of 17 residues. Looked up from germline, CDR1 is MDHEN and CDR2 is SYDVKM. The chain's CDR3 is CASSAGTGSSGANVLTF. CDR3 sequence (DNA): TGTGCCAGCAGTGCGGGGACAGGGAGTTCTGGGGCCAACGTCCTGACTTTC. Using reference TRBV28 and TRBJ2-6 for the parts outside the CDR3, the full variable domain is DVKVTQSSRYLVKRTGEKVFLECVQDMDHENMFWYRQDPGLGLRLIYFSYDVKMKEKGDIPEGYSVSREKKERFSLILESASTNQTSMYLCASSAGTGSSGANVLTFGAGSRLTVL.

This clonotype showed up many times. The gene calls are TRBV12-3 or TRBV12-4 and TRBJ1-6; D unclear. Trimming pared 2 bases from V and 10 bases from J, leaving 9 bases between. The CDR3 totals 13 residues. The DNA of the CDR3 is TGTGCCAGCAGTTTAAATGATCGGTCACCCCTCCACTTT. Protein product: CASSLNDRSPLHF.

In this sample, this clonotype turned up many times. J is TRBJ2-7 and V is TRBV19; D gene ambiguous. V was shortened by 6 bases and J by 3 bases, with 15 bases between the two germline ends. This CDR3 is built from 14 residues. CDR1 LNHDA and CDR2 SQIVND come from the germline V gene (reference sequence). The CDR3 coding sequence is TGTGCCAGTAGCCCCCAGGACGGGTACTACGAGCAGTACTTC. Translated, it gives CASSPQDGYYEQYF.

This clonotype was found many times. The V and J genes are TRBV24-1 and TRBJ2-3, with D perhaps TRBD2 (6 bases). The CDR3 totals 15 residues. The V end lost 5 bases, the J end lost 1 base, and 12 bases lay between the germline ends. Germline-derived CDR1 and CDR2 are KGHDR and SFDVKD. The CDR3 DNA is TGTGCCACCAGTGGAGGGAGGTCTGGCACAGATACGCAGTATTTT. It specifies CATSGGRSGTDTQYF.

This clonotype has a count of ten or more. The V and J genes are TRBV2 and TRBJ2-1; D is unclear. Trimming took off 5 bases at V and 8 bases at J, with 4 bases between the two ends. The CDR3 totals 10 residues. Per germline, CDR1 SNHLY and CDR2 FYNNEI. CDR3 region: CASSTDEQFF. For the CDR3, the DNA is TGTGCCAGCAGTACAGATGAGCAGTTCTTC.

Sample share makes this clonotype medium-sized (0.01 to 0.1%). V gene TRBV20-1 combines with J gene TRBJ2-1, with 9 nucleotides matching TRBD1. This CDR3 contains 13 residues. Germline-derived CDR1 and CDR2 are DFQATT and SNEGSKA (reference sequence). Trimming took 6 bases from V and 15 from J; bases not matched to a gene: 15. The CDR3 sequence is CSAAENWGQGGFF. The CDR3 nucleotides are TGCAGTGCCGCCGAGAATTGGGGACAGGGCGGGTTCTTC.

There are many counts of this clonotype. This chain links TRBV2 with TRBJ2-4; the D is unclear. This CDR3 is built from 12 residues. Germline assignment: CDR1 SNHLY and CDR2 FYNNEI. V dropped 5 bases and J dropped 6 bases, with 8 bases sitting between them. CDR3 region: CASSRVINIQYF. The CDR3 nucleotides are TGTGCCAGCAGTCGAGTCATAAACATTCAGTACTTC. The full variable domain, with the rest looked up from reference TRBV2 and TRBJ2-4, is EPEVTQTPSHQVTQMGQEVILRCVPISNHLYFYWYRQILGQKVEFLVSFYNNEISEKSEIFDDQFSVERPDGSNFTLKIRSTKLEDSAMYFCASSRVINIQYFGAGTRLSVL.

This clonotype was picked up many times. The chain's CDR3 is CSARTGGVKLFF. The CDR3 DNA reads as TGCAGTGCAAGGACAGGGGGCGTAAAACTGTTTTTT. The chain carries TRBV20-1 and TRBJ1-4; the match to TRBD1 covers 11 bases. J gave up 10 bases and V 6 bases, and 4 bases lay outside the gene matches. The germline gives CDR1 DFQATT, CDR2 SNEGSKA (reference sequence). The length of the CDR3 is 12 residues.

Ten or more counts support this clonotype. In DNA form, the CDR3 reads TGTGCCAGCAGTTCCTGGACAGGGGGTTCACCCCTCCACTTT. Its translation: CASSSWTGGSPLHF. This chain uses TRBV27 with TRBJ1-6; 10 positions match TRBD1. The germline V gene has CDR1 MNHEY and CDR2 SMNVEV (reference sequence). The J segment lost 9 bases and the V segment lost 4 bases, leaving 3 bases of the junction unmatched. This CDR3 is built from 14 residues.

This clonotype has ten or more counts. V usage is TRBV5-1 and J usage is TRBJ2-3; D uncertain. V was pared by 0 bases and J by 0 bases, with 17 bases between. This CDR3 has 18 amino acids. Germline V gene lookup returns CDR1 SGHRS and CDR2 YFSETQ. CDR3 sequence reads: CASSLEYSVSTSTDTQYF. CDR3 in DNA: TGCGCCAGCAGCTTGGAGTATTCCGTTTCCACCAGCACAGATACGCAGTATTTT.

This clonotype was seen a handful of times. The J gene is TRBJ1-2, the V gene TRBV30; D gene uncertain. This CDR3 is built from 13 residues. In germline, CDR1 is GTSNPN, CDR2 SVGIG (reference sequence). The V and J ends lost 3 bases and 6 bases respectively, with 14 bases between them. CDR3 loop: CAWRDSGVDGYTF. The CDR3 region has the DNA TGTGCCTGGAGGGATAGTGGGGTGGATGGCTACACCTTC.

In this sample, this clonotype turned up a few times. V usage is TRBV9 and J usage is TRBJ2-1, with TRBD2 identical over 13 bases. Trimming cost V 4 bases and J 12 bases; bases outside gene matches: 13. The CDR3 has 16 amino acids. CDR1 and CDR2 (germline): SGDLS, YYNGEE. The CDR3 DNA reads as TGTGCCAGCAGCCCGGCCGGGACTAGCGGGGCCGGGGGGCAGTTCTTC. Its translation is CASSPAGTSGAGGQFF.

This clonotype is medium-sized in the sample. The chain uses TRBV7-9 and TRBJ1-3; tentative D call: TRBD1 (5 bases). This CDR3 spans 15 amino acids. Between the trimmed V and J ends, which lost 2 bases and 9 bases, there was a span of 17 bases. Germline CDR1 reads SEHNR; CDR2 reads FQNEAQ (reference sequence). CDR3 protein: CASSLKRASQGTIYF. CDR3 nucleotide sequence: TGTGCCAGCAGCTTAAAAAGGGCTTCGCAGGGCACCATATATTTT. Drawing the rest from reference TRBV7-9 and TRBJ1-3, the complete variable domain is DTGVSQNPRHKITKRGQNVTFRCDPISEHNRLYWYRQTLGQGPEFLTYFQNEAQLEKSRLLSDRFSAERPKGSFSTLEIQRTEQGDSAMYLCASSLKRASQGTIYFGEGSWLTVV.

V gene TRBV2 combines with J gene TRBJ2-7; D not resolved. The germline gives CDR1 SNHLY, CDR2 FYNNEI. CDR3 length: 13 amino acids. V lost 7 bases and J 3 bases, leaving 13 bases between the germline ends. The CDR3 here is CASTGRSFYEQYF. The CDR3 DNA follows: TGTGCCAGCACAGGACGGAGCTTCTACGAGCAGTACTTC.

In nucleotides, the CDR3 is TGCGCCAGTAGCTTGGCAAGGGAGGCCGGGCAGCCCCAGCATTTT. Translated, it gives CASSLAREAGQPQHF. The gene calls are TRBV10-2 and TRBJ1-5, with unresolved D. Per germline, CDR1 WSHSY and CDR2 SAAADI. CDR3 length: 15 residues. The V end was cut by 9 bases, the J end by 7 bases, with 22 bases between.

This clonotype has just a few counts. The rearrangement uses TRBV2 and TRBJ1-1; 8 bases map to TRBD1. This CDR3 region has 13 residues. The germline CDR1 and CDR2 sequences are SNHLY and FYNNEI. The trim removed 5 bases at V and 4 bases at J, leaving 3 bases unmatched. The CDR3 region is CASSIGQGTEAFF. CDR3 DNA: TGTGCCAGCAGTATTGGACAGGGCACTGAAGCTTTCTTT.

This clonotype was recorded many times. This chain joins TRBV2 and TRBJ1-6; TRBD1 aligns across 8 bases. CDR3 length equals 14 residues. Losses at the gene ends were 5 bases for V and 6 bases for J; bases not matched to a gene: 3. In germline, CDR1 is SNHLY, CDR2 FYNNEI. Here the CDR3 reads CASSLTGGNSPLHF. The CDR3 bases are TGTGCCAGCAGTCTAACAGGGGGTAATTCACCCCTCCACTTT.

This clonotype was detected once. A much larger clonotype is one base distant, so this may be a read error. V gene TRBV27 combines with J gene TRBJ2-1; 9 bases map to TRBD1. The CDR3 has 12 residues. The germline V gene encodes CDR1 MNHEY and CDR2 SMNVEV (reference sequence). Written as DNA, the CDR3 is TGTGCCAGCCACACCATGAAGGGGACAGGGCTCTTC. It is translated as CASHTMKGTGLF.

This clonotype was picked up many times. The chain carries TRBV28 and TRBJ2-6; the D is unclear. The CDR3 is 15 residues long. Germline V gene lookup returns CDR1 MDHEN and CDR2 SYDVKM. Trimming left V 5 bases short and J 0 bases short, with 8 bases between. The CDR3 DNA reads TGTGCCAGCAGTCAGACTCTCTCTGGGGCCAACGTCCTGACTTTC. It specifies CASSQTLSGANVLTF.

This clonotype showed up many times. The chain is built from TRBV28 and TRBJ2-7; perhaps TRBD1 as D (5 bases). CDR1 and CDR2 from the germline V gene are MDHEN and SYDVKM. The CDR3 loop spans 13 amino acids. The V gene lost 5 bases and the J gene lost 2 bases, with 10 bases spanning the gap. This chain's CDR3 is CASSLDTTYEQYF. CDR3 coding DNA: TGTGCCAGCAGTCTGGACACCACCTACGAGCAGTACTTC.

About this clonotype: This may be a read error, as it is one base from a much larger clone. V gene TRBV3-1 combines with J gene TRBJ2-2; D remains ambiguous. CDR1 is LGHDT, CDR2 YNNKEL, per germline (reference sequence). This CDR3 contains 15 residues. V shed 1 base and J shed 2 bases, with 8 bases lying between them. CDR3 loop: CASSQGSLNTGELFF. As DNA, the CDR3 is TGTGCCAGCAGCCAAGGCAGTCTCAACACCGGGGAGCTGTTTTTT.

This clonotype was observed a handful of times. This sequence joins TRBV5-1 and TRBJ1-1, with a tentative D call TRBD1 (5 bases). CDR1 is SGHRS and CDR2 is YFSETQ in the germline V gene. Trimming pared 2 bases from V and 9 bases from J, leaving 8 bases between. The CDR3 totals 11 residues. The CDR3 spells CASSFQGQAFF. The DNA of the CDR3 is TGCGCCAGCAGCTTCCAGGGTCAAGCTTTCTTT.

This clonotype was seen at least ten times. The chain links TRBV18 to TRBJ2-5; maybe TRBD2 (6 bases). The CDR3 spans 15 residues. V lost 2 bases, J lost 5 bases, and 15 bases lay in between. CDR1 KGHSH and CDR2 LQKENI come from the germline V gene. This CDR3 is CASSPGSNGGETQYF. For the CDR3, the DNA is TGTGCCAGCTCACCAGGATCAAACGGAGGGGAGACCCAGTACTTC.

This clonotype was found many times. The chain combines TRBV6-2 or TRBV6-3 with TRBJ1-5; 9 bases fit TRBD1. The germline V gene encodes CDR1 MNHEY and CDR2 SVGEGT. This CDR3 comprises 16 residues. After removal of 7 bases from V and 3 bases from J, the junction contained 10 bases not matched to a gene. The CDR3 loop is CASTARDRVTNQPQHF. As DNA, the CDR3 is TGTGCCAGCACCGCCCGGGACAGGGTGACCAATCAGCCCCAGCATTTT.

This clonotype occurred a few times. The chain uses TRBV20-1 and TRBJ1-1; TRBD1 agrees at 7 bases. CDR1 DFQATT and CDR2 SNEGSKA come from the germline V gene (reference sequence). The V and J ends lost 5 bases and 5 bases, in that order; junction bases with no gene match: 8. The CDR3 sequence is 13 residues long. Written as DNA, the CDR3 is TGCAGTGCTGGACCATCAGGGGGGACTGAAGCTTTCTTT. It specifies CSAGPSGGTEAFF.

Turning to this clonotype: This may be a read error, as it is one base from a much larger clone. The rearrangement uses TRBV28 and TRBJ2-3, with TRBD1 as a possible D gene (6 bases). Germline V lookup: CDR1 MDHEN, CDR2 SYDVKM. CDR3 length: 13 amino acids. This CDR3 reads CDSIQGTTDTQYF. CDR3 DNA: TGTGACAGCATTCAGGGGACCACAGATACGCAGTATTTT.

The table lists this clonotype with many counts. The chain joins TRBV2 to TRBJ1-4; the D is unclear. The CDR3 runs 12 residues. V was trimmed by 5 bases and J by 6 bases, leaving 7 bases between them. Germline V gene data show CDR1 as SNHLY and CDR2 as FYNNEI. The chain's CDR3 is CASSPLDEKLFF. CDR3 nucleotides: TGTGCCAGCAGTCCACTAGATGAAAAACTGTTTTTT.